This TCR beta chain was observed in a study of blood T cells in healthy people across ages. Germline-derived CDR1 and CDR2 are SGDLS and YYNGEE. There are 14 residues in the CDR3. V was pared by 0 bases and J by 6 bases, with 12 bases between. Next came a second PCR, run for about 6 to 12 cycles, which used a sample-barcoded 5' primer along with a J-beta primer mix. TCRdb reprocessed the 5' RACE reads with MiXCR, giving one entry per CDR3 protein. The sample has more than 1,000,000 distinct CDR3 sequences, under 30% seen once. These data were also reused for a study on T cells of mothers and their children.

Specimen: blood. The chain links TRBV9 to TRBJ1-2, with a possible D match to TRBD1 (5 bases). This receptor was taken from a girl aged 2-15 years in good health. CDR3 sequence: CASSVAASGDGYTF. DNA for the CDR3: TGTGCCAGCAGCGTAGCTGCGTCGGGGGATGGCTACACCTTC.